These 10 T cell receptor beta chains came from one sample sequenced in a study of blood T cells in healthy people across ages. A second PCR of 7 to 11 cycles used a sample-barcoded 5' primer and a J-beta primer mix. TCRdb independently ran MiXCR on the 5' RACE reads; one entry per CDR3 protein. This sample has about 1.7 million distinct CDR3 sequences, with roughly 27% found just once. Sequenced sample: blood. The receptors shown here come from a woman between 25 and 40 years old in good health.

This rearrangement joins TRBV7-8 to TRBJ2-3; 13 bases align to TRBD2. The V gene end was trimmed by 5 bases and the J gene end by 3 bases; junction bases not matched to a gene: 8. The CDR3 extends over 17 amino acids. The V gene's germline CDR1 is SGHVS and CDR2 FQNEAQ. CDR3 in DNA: TGTGCCAGCAGCCTGCGGACTAGCGGGAGTGCGACAGATACGCAGTATTTT. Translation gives CASSLRTSGSATDTQYF.

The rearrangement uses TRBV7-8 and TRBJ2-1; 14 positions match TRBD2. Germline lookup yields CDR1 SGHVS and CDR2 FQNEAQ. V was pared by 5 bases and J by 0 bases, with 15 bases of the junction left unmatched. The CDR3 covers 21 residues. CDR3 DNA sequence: TGTGCCAGCAGCGGAGGAAAGGGGGGACTAGCGGGAGTGGGCTCCTACAATGAGCAGTTCTTC. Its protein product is CASSGGKGGLAGVGSYNEQFF.

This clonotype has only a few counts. The CDR3 DNA sequence: TGTGCCACCAGCAGAGAGGAGCGCCAGGCTGAAGAGACCCAGTACTTC. The encoded protein is CATSREERQAEETQYF. V is TRBV15 and J is TRBJ2-5; no firm D call. Germline lookup yields CDR1 LNHNV and CDR2 YYDKDF (reference sequence). V was pared by 0 bases and J by 3 bases, with 14 bases between. CDR3 size: 16 residues.

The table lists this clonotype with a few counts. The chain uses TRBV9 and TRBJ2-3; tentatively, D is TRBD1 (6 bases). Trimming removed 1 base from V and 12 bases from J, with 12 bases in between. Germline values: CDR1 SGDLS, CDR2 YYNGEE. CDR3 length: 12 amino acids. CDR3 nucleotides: TGTGCCAGCAGCGTATTGACAGGTTCACAGTATTTT. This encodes CASSVLTGSQYF.

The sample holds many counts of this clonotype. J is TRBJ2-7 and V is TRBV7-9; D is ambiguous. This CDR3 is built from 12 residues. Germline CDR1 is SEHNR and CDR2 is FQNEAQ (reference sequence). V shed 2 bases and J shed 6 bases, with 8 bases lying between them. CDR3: CASSLPVGEQYF. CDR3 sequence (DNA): TGTGCCAGCAGCTTACCGGTGGGCGAGCAGTACTTC.

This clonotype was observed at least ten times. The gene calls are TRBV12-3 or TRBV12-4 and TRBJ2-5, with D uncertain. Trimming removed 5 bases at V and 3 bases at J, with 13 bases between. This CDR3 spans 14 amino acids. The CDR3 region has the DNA TGTGCCAGCAGTCCCGGCGAAGCGAAAGAGACCCAGTACTTC. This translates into CASSPGEAKETQYF.

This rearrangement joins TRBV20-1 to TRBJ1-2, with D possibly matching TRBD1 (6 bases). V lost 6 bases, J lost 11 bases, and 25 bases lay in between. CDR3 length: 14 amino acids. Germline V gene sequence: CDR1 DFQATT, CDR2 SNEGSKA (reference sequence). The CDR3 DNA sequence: TGCAGTGCCCCACAAAAGGGGGGGCCCGAGGGATACACCTTC. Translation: CSAPQKGGPEGYTF.

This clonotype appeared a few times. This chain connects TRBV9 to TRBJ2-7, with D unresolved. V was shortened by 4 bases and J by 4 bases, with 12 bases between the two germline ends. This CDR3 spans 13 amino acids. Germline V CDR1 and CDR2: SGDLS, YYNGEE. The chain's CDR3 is CASSIFDGYEQYF. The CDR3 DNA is TGTGCCAGCAGCATATTCGACGGGTACGAGCAGTACTTC. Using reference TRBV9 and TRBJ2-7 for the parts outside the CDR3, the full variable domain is DSGVTQTPKHLITATGQRVTLRCSPRSGDLSVYWYQQSLDQGLQFLIQYYNGEERAKGNILERFSAQQFPDLHSELNLSSLELGDSALYFCASSIFDGYEQYFGPGTRLTVT.

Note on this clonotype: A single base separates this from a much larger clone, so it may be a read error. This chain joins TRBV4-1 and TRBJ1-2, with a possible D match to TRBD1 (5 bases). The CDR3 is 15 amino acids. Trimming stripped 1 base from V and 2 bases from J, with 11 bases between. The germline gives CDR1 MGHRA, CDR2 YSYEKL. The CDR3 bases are TGCGCCAGCAGCCAAGGGGCAGGGAAGAACTATGGCTACACCTTC. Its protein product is CASSQGAGKNYGYTF.

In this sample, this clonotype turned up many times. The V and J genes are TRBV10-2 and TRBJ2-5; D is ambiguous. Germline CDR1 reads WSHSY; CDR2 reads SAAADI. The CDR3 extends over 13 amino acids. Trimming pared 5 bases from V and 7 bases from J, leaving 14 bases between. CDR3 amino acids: CASSNSDLGTQYF. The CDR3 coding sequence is TGCGCCAGCAGTAACAGCGATCTGGGGACCCAGTACTTC.